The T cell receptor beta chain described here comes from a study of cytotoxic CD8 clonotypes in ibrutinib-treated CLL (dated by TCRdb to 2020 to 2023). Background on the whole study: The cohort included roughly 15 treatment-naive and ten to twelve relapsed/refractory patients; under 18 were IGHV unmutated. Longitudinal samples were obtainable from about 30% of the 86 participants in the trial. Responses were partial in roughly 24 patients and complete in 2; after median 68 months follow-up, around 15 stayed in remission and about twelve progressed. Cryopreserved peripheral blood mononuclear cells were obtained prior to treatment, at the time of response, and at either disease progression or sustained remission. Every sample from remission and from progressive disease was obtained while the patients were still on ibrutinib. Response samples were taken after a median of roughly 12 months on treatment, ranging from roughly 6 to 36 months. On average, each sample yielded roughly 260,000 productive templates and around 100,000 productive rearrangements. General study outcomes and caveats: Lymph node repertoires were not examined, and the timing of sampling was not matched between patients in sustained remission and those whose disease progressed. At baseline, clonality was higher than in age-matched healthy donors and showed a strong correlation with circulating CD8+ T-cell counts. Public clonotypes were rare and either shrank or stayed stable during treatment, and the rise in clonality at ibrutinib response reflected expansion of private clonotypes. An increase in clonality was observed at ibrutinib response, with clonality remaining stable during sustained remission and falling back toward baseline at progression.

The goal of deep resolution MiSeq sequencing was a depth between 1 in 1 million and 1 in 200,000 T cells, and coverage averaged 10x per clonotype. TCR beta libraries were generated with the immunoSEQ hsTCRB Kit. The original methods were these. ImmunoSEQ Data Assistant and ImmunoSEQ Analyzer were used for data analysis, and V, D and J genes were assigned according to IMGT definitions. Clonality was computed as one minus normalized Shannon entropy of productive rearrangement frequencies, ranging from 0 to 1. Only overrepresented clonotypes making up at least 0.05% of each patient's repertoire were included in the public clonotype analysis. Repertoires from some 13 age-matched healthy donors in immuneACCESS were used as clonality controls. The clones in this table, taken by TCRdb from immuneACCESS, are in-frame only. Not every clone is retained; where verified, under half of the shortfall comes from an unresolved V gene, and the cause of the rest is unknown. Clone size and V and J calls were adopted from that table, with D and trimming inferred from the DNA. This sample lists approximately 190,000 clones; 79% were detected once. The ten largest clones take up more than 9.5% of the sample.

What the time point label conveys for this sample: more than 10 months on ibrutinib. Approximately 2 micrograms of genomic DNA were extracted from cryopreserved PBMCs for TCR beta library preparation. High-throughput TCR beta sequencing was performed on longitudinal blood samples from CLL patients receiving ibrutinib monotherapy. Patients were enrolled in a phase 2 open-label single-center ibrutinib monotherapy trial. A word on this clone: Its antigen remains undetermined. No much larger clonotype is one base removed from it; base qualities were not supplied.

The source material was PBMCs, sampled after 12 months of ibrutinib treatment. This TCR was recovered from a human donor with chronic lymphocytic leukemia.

CDR3 sequence: CSARFSDTQYF. The nucleotide sequence is TGCAGTGCTAGATTCTCAGATACGCAGTATTTT. The rearrangement combines TRBV20-1 with TRBJ2-3, with no reliable assignment of the D segment. From its cysteine to its phenylalanine, the CDR3 spans 11 amino acids. CDR3 DNA is the only sequence kept; it has 33 bases, read in frame from the first base. From a lookup of the germline V gene (reference sequence), CDR1 and CDR2 are DFQATT and SNEGSKA. The trim is 2 bases for V and 4 bases for J, with a gap of 4 bases between the germline ends.